The sequence of this TCR beta chain was determined in a study of cytotoxic CD8 clonotypes in ibrutinib-treated CLL. The table lists this clone with a count of one. Its antigen remains unidentified. Study outcomes and limitations: Sampling of sustained-remission and progressing patients occurred at differing times.

V lost 5 bases to trimming and J lost 1 base, with 7 bases between them. The CDR3 is 12 residues long. Germline V gene data show CDR1 as SGHRS and CDR2 as YFSETQ. Measured with immunoSEQ multiplex PCR; TCRdb has only the in-frame clones, and not every one. The profile shows 130,000 to 150,000 clones, about 79% of them singletons. The rearrangement uses TRBV5-1 and TRBJ2-7; TRBD2 might be the D (5 bases). The clonotype was recovered from a human donor with chronic lymphocytic leukemia. The starting material was PBMCs, obtained after 12 months of ibrutinib treatment. The chain's CDR3 is CASREDSYEQYF. CDR3 DNA: TGCGCCAGCAGGGAGGATTCCTACGAGCAGTACTTC. The whole variable domain, filled in from reference TRBV5-1 and TRBJ2-7, reads KAGVTQTPRYLIKTRGQQVTLSCSPISGHRSVSWYQQTPGQGLQFLFEYFSETQRNKGNFPGRFSGRQFSNSRSEMNVSTLELGDSALYLCASREDSYEQYFGPGTRLTVT.